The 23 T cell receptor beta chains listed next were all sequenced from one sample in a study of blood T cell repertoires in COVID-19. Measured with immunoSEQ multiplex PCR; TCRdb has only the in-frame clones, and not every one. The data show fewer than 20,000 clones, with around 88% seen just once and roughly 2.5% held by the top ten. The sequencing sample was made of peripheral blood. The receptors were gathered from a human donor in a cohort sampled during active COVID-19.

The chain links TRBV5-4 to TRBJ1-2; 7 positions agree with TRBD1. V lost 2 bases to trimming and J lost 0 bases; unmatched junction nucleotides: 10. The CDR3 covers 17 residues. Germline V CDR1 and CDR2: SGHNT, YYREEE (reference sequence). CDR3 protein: CASSFTKEGAPNYGYTF. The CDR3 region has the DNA TGTGCCAGCAGCTTTACGAAGGAGGGGGCCCCTAACTATGGCTACACCTTC.

Here the CDR3 reads CASSMGTVNQPQHF. The CDR3, as DNA: TGTGCCAGTAGTATGGGGACAGTCAATCAGCCCCAGCATTTT. V and J are TRBV19 and TRBJ1-5, with 7 bases that match TRBD1. CDR3 size: 14 residues. From germline, CDR1 is LNHDA and CDR2 SQIVND (reference sequence). The trim removed 3 bases at V and 3 bases at J, leaving 2 bases unmatched.

In nucleotides, the CDR3 is TGTGCCAGCCGGATGCAGAGGTCCTCCTACAATGAGCAGTTCTTC. Amino acid sequence: CASRMQRSSYNEQFF. The chain employs TRBV6-5 and TRBJ2-1; D gene ambiguous. V lost 8 bases and J 0 bases, leaving 14 bases between the germline ends. The CDR3 totals 15 residues. The germline gives CDR1 MNHEY, CDR2 SVGAGI.

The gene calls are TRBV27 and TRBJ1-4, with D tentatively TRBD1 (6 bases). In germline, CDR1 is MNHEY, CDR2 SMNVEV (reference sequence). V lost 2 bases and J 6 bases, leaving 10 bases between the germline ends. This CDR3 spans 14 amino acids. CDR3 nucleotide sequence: TGTGCCAGCAGTTTAACTGGGGGCCATGAAAAACTGTTTTTT. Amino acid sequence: CASSLTGGHEKLFF.

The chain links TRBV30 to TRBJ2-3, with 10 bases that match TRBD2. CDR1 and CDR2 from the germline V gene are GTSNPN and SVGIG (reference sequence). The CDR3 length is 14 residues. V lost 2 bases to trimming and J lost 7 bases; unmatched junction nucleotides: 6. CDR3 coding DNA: TGTGCCTGGAGTTTAAGCGGGAGGGCTAATACGCAGTATTTT. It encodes CAWSLSGRANTQYF. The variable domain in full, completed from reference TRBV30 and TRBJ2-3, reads SQTIHQWPATLVQPVGSPLSLECTVEGTSNPNLYWYRQAAGRGLQLLFYSVGIGQISSEVPQNLSASRPQDRQFILSSKKLLLSDSGFYLCAWSLSGRANTQYFGPGTRLTVL.

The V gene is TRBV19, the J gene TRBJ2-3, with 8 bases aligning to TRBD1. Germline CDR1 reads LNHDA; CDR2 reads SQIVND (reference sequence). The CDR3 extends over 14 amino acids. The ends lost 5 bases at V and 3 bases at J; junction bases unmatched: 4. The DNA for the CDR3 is TGTGCCAGTAGTCTTAACAGGGGGACAGATACGCAGTATTTT. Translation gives CASSLNRGTDTQYF. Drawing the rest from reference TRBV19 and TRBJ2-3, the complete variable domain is DGGITQSPKYLFRKEGQNVTLSCEQNLNHDAMYWYRQDPGQGLRLIYYSQIVNDFQKGDIAEGYSVSREKKESFPLTVTSAQKNPTAFYLCASSLNRGTDTQYFGPGTRLTVL.

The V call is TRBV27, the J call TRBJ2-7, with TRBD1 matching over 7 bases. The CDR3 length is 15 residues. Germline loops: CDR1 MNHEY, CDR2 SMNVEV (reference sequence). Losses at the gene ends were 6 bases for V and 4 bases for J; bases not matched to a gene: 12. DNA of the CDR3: TGTGCCAGCAGCCCGACTTCCGGACAGGATTACGAGCAGTACTTC. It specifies CASSPTSGQDYEQYF.

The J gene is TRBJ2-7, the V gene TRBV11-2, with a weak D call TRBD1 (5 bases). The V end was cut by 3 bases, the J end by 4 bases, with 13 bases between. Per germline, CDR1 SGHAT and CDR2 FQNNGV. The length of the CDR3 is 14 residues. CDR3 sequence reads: CASSFRDRPYEQYF. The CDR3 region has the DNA TGTGCCAGCAGCTTCCGAGACAGACCTTACGAGCAGTACTTC.

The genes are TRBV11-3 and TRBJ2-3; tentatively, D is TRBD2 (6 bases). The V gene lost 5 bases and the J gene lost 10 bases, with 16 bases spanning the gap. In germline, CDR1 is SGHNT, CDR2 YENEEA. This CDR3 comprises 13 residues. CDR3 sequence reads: CASSPRGKRAQYF. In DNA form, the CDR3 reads TGTGCCAGCAGCCCCCGGGGGAAGCGGGCGCAGTATTTT.

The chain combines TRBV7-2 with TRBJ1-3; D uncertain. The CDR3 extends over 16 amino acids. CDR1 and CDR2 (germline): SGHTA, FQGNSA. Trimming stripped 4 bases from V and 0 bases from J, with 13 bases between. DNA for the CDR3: TGTGCCAGCAGCTCCCTCGGACTATACTCTGGAAACACCATATATTTT. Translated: CASSSLGLYSGNTIYF.

The CDR3 coding sequence is TGTGCCAGCAGGAAACAGGAGATTAGCAATCAGCCCCAGCATTTT. This sequence encodes CASRKQEISNQPQHF. The rearrangement joins TRBV6-5 to TRBJ1-5; a weak D match, TRBD1 (5 bases). Germline V gene lookup returns CDR1 MNHEY and CDR2 SVGAGI. V lost 6 bases, J lost 0 bases, and 12 bases lay in between. This CDR3 is 15 amino acids long.

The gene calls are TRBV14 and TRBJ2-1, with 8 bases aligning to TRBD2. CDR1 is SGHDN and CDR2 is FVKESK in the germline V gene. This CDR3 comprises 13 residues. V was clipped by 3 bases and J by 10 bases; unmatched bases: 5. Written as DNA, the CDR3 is TGTGCCAGCAGCCAGAGTAGCGGGATCGAGCAGTTCTTC. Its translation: CASSQSSGIEQFF.

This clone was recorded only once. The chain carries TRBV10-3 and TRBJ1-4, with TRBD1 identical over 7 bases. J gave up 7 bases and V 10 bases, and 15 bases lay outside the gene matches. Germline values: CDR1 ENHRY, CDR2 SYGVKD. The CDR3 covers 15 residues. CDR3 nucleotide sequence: TGTGCCACCGCCAGGGACAGAGGGTTTAGTGAAAAACTGTTTTTT. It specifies CATARDRGFSEKLFF.

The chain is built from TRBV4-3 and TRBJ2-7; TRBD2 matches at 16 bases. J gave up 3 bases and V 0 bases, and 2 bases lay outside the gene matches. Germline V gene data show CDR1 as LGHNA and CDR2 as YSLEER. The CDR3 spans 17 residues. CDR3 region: CASSQEGLAGGFYEQYF. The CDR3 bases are TGCGCCAGCAGCCAAGAGGGACTAGCGGGAGGGTTCTACGAGCAGTACTTC.

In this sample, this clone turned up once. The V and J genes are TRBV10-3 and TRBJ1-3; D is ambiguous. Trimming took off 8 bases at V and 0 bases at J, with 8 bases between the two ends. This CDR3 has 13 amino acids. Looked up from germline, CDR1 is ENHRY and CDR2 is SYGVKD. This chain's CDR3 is CAIGGGSGNTIYF. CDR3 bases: TGTGCCATCGGTGGCGGCTCTGGAAACACCATATATTTT.

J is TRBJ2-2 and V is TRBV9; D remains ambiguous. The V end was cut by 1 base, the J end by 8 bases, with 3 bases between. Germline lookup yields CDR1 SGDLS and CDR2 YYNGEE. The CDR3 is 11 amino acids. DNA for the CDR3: TGTGCCAGCAGCGTACCTGGGGAGCTGTTTTTT. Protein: CASSVPGELFF.

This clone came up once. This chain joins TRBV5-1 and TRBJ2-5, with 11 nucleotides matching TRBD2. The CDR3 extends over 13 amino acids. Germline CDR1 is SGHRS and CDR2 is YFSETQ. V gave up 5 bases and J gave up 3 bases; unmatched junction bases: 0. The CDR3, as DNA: TGCGCCAGCAGGGGACTAGCGGAAGAGACCCAGTACTTC. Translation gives CASRGLAEETQYF.

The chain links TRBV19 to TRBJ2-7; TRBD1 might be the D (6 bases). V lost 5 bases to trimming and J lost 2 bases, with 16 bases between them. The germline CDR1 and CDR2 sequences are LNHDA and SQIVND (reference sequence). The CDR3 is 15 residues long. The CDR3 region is CASSAGDRGAYEQYF. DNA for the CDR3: TGTGCCAGTAGTGCAGGGGACCGAGGTGCCTACGAGCAGTACTTC. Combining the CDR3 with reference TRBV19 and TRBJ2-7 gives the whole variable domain DGGITQSPKYLFRKEGQNVTLSCEQNLNHDAMYWYRQDPGQGLRLIYYSQIVNDFQKGDIAEGYSVSREKKESFPLTVTSAQKNPTAFYLCASSAGDRGAYEQYFGPGTRLTVT.

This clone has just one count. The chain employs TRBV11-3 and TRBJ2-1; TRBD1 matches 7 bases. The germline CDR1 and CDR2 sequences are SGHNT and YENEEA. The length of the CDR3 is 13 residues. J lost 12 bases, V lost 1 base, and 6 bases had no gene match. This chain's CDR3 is CASSLGDSRVQFF. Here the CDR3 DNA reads TGTGCCAGCAGCTTAGGGGACAGTCGGGTGCAGTTCTTC.

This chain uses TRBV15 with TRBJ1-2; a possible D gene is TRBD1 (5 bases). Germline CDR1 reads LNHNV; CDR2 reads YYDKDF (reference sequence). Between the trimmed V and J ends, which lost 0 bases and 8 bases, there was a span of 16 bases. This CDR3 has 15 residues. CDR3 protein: CATSRDLRPEGGYTF. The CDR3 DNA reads TGTGCCACCAGCAGAGATCTTCGGCCGGAGGGGGGCTACACCTTC.

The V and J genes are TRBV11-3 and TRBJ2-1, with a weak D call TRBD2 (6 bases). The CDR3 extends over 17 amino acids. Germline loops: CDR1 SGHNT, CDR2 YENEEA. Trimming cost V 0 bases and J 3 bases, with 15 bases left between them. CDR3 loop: CASSLDLVGSLYNEQFF. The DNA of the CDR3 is TGTGCCAGCAGCTTAGATCTTGTCGGGAGCCTCTACAATGAGCAGTTCTTC.

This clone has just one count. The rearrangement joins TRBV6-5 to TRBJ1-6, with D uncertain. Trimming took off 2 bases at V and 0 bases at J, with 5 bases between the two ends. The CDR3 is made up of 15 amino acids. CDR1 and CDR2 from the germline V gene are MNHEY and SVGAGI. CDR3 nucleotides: TGTGCCAGCAGTTACGGGAGCTCCTATAATTCACCCCTCCACTTT. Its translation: CASSYGSSYNSPLHF.

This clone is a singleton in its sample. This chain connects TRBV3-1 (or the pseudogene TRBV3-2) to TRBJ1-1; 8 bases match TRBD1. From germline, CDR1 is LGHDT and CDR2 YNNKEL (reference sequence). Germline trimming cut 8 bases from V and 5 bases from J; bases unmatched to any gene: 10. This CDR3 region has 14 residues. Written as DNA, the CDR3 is TGTGCCAGCGGCTACAGGGGGGGGGATACTGAAGCTTTCTTT. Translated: CASGYRGGDTEAFF.